The rows below give T cell receptor beta chains drawn from one sample of a study of T cells after yellow fever vaccination. A single record per CDR3 protein comes from TCRdb applying MiXCR to the 5' RACE reads. The table has some 340,000 distinct CDR3 sequences, about 10% seen once; the top ten hold 3% to 3.5%. Sequences were derived from CD4+ T cells sorted from PBMCs, sampled 45 days after the yellow fever booster vaccination. Receptor source: a man between 18 and 35 years old who received the YFV17D yellow fever vaccine. Both conserved end residues are part of each CDR3. Each record gives: CDR3 protein, CDR3 DNA, clone size, V gene, J gene, D gene. D genes are given only for firm matches. For some rows the clone size is stated as once, few or many, or as a class when expanded; others skip it.

CDR3 protein: CSARDVASTDTQYF; CDR3 DNA: TGCAGTGCTAGAGATGTAGCCAGCACAGATACGCAGTATTTT; clone size: NA; V gene: TRBV20-1; J gene: TRBJ2-3; D gene: NA
CDR3 protein: CASQGTGITIYF; CDR3 DNA: TGTGCCAGCCAGGGGACTGGAATCACCATATATTTT; clone size: NA; V gene: TRBV12-3/TRBV12-4; J gene: TRBJ1-3; D gene: NA
CDR3 protein: CASSFTGTGVYGYTF; CDR3 DNA: TGTGCCAGCAGTTTCACCGGGACAGGGGTATATGGCTACACCTTC; clone size: few; V gene: TRBV12-3/TRBV12-4; J gene: TRBJ1-2; D gene: TRBD1
CDR3 protein: CASSVDREAEAFF; CDR3 DNA: TGTGCCAGCAGCGTTGACAGGGAGGCTGAAGCTTTCTTT; clone size: few; V gene: TRBV7-3; J gene: TRBJ1-1; D gene: TRBD1
CDR3 protein: CASRLAMVDGRDF; CDR3 DNA: TGTGCAAGTCGCTTAGCGATGGTCGACGGGCGGGACTTC; clone size: NA; V gene: TRBV12-2; J gene: TRBJ2-4; D gene: NA
CDR3 protein: CSAVRISHGYGYTF; CDR3 DNA: TGCAGTGCGGTTAGGATCTCCCATGGCTATGGCTACACCTTC; clone size: NA; V gene: TRBV20-1; J gene: TRBJ1-2; D gene: NA
CDR3 protein: CASSQGNYIYSHQPQHF; CDR3 DNA: TGTGCCAGCAGCCAAGGAAACTACATCTACTCCCATCAGCCCCAGCATTTT; clone size: NA; V gene: TRBV3-1; J gene: TRBJ1-5; D gene: NA
CDR3 protein: CASSPRTSGNTIYF; CDR3 DNA: TGCGCCAGCAGCCCCCGGACCTCTGGAAACACCATATATTTT; clone size: NA; V gene: TRBV4-3; J gene: TRBJ1-3; D gene: NA
CDR3 protein: CAISGRGDSYNEQFF; CDR3 DNA: TGTGCCATCAGTGGCAGGGGGGACTCCTACAATGAGCAGTTCTTC; clone size: few; V gene: TRBV10-3; J gene: TRBJ2-1; D gene: NA
CDR3 protein: CASQQPGTGSSSEQYF; CDR3 DNA: TGTGCCAGTCAGCAACCCGGGACAGGGAGTTCGTCCGAGCAGTACTTC; clone size: NA; V gene: TRBV19; J gene: TRBJ2-7; D gene: TRBD1
CDR3 protein: CASTKRASGEYEQYF; CDR3 DNA: TGTGCCAGCACCAAACGGGCCTCGGGAGAGTACGAGCAGTACTTC; clone size: few; V gene: TRBV12-3/TRBV12-4; J gene: TRBJ2-7; D gene: NA
CDR3 protein: CASSLPQSGETQYF; CDR3 DNA: TGCGCCAGCAGCCTACCACAATCTGGAGAGACCCAGTACTTC; clone size: many; V gene: TRBV4-1; J gene: TRBJ2-5; D gene: NA
CDR3 protein: CASSPPTATQETQYF; CDR3 DNA: TGCGCCAGCAGCCCTCCGACAGCTACTCAAGAGACCCAGTACTTC; clone size: NA; V gene: TRBV4-1; J gene: TRBJ2-5; D gene: NA
CDR3 protein: CSARDRDSWWDTDTQYF; CDR3 DNA: TGCAGTGCTAGAGATCGGGACAGTTGGTGGGACACAGATACGCAGTATTTT; clone size: few; V gene: TRBV20-1; J gene: TRBJ2-3; D gene: TRBD1
CDR3 protein: CASGQDSRGTQYF; CDR3 DNA: TGTGCCAGTGGGCAGGACAGTAGGGGCACGCAGTATTTT; clone size: NA; V gene: TRBV2; J gene: TRBJ2-3; D gene: NA
CDR3 protein: CASSYRATEAFF; CDR3 DNA: TGTGCCAGCAGTTATCGAGCCACTGAAGCTTTCTTT; clone size: NA; V gene: TRBV6-6; J gene: TRBJ1-1; D gene: NA
CDR3 protein: CASSYSRTVRTEAFF; CDR3 DNA: TGTGCCAGCAGTTATTCCAGGACGGTTAGGACTGAAGCTTTCTTT; clone size: few; V gene: TRBV6-6; J gene: TRBJ1-1; D gene: NA
CDR3 protein: CASSYYREAFF; CDR3 DNA: TGTGCCAGCAGTTATTATCGTGAAGCTTTCTTT; clone size: NA; V gene: TRBV6-2/TRBV6-3; J gene: TRBJ1-1; D gene: NA
CDR3 protein: CASSESGSPLHF; CDR3 DNA: TGTGCCAGCAGTGAATCAGGGTCACCCCTCCACTTT; clone size: NA; V gene: TRBV6-1; J gene: TRBJ1-6; D gene: NA
CDR3 protein: CASSITSGTEQFF; CDR3 DNA: TGTGCCAGTAGTATTACTAGCGGGACTGAGCAGTTCTTC; clone size: few; V gene: TRBV19; J gene: TRBJ2-1; D gene: TRBD2
CDR3 protein: CASSLAGAGQPQHF; CDR3 DNA: TGTGCCAGCAGCTTAGCCGGTGCTGGCCAGCCCCAGCATTTT; clone size: NA; V gene: TRBV7-6; J gene: TRBJ1-5; D gene: NA
CDR3 protein: CASSQTSGGGFAGELFF; CDR3 DNA: TGTGCCAGCAGCCAAACTAGCGGGGGGGGTTTCGCCGGGGAGCTGTTTTTT; clone size: NA; V gene: TRBV3-1; J gene: TRBJ2-2; D gene: TRBD2
CDR3 protein: CASSFNGVVGELFF; CDR3 DNA: TGCGCCAGCAGCTTTAACGGGGTCGTCGGGGAGCTGTTTTTT; clone size: NA; V gene: TRBV5-1; J gene: TRBJ2-2; D gene: NA
CDR3 protein: CATSRGRQGVNTEAFF; CDR3 DNA: TGTGCCACCAGCAGAGGAAGACAGGGAGTGAACACTGAAGCTTTCTTT; clone size: many; V gene: TRBV15; J gene: TRBJ1-1; D gene: TRBD1
CDR3 protein: CASSSGLAAMGEQFF; CDR3 DNA: TGTGCTAGCAGCTCGGGACTAGCGGCTATGGGTGAGCAGTTCTTC; clone size: few; V gene: TRBV7-7; J gene: TRBJ2-1; D gene: TRBD2
CDR3 protein: CASSDGPTDTQYF; CDR3 DNA: TGCGCCAGCAGCGATGGACCGACAGATACGCAGTATTTT; clone size: few; V gene: TRBV5-1; J gene: TRBJ2-3; D gene: NA
CDR3 protein: CASRATGADYGYTF; CDR3 DNA: TGTGCCAGCAGGGCGACAGGGGCGGACTATGGCTACACCTTC; clone size: few; V gene: TRBV12-3/TRBV12-4; J gene: TRBJ1-2; D gene: TRBD1
CDR3 protein: CASTPGVHSSTDTQYF; CDR3 DNA: TGCGCCAGCACGCCGGGGGTACATTCTAGCACAGATACGCAGTATTTT; clone size: NA; V gene: TRBV5-1; J gene: TRBJ2-3; D gene: NA
CDR3 protein: CASSYMGQGYTGELFF; CDR3 DNA: TGTGCCAGCAGTTACATGGGACAGGGATACACCGGGGAGCTGTTTTTT; clone size: few; V gene: TRBV6-6; J gene: TRBJ2-2; D gene: TRBD1
CDR3 protein: CASSPSRSTDTQYF; CDR3 DNA: TGTGCCAGCAGCCCCTCGCGGAGCACAGATACGCAGTATTTT; clone size: many; V gene: TRBV7-6; J gene: TRBJ2-3; D gene: NA
CDR3 protein: CASSQATRGGTQYF; CDR3 DNA: TGTGCCAGCAGCCAAGCCACCCGGGGAGGTACGCAGTATTTT; clone size: few; V gene: TRBV3-1; J gene: TRBJ2-3; D gene: NA
CDR3 protein: CASSQESDNSPLHF; CDR3 DNA: TGCGCCAGCAGCCAAGAGTCCGATAATTCACCCCTCCACTTT; clone size: few; V gene: TRBV4-3; J gene: TRBJ1-6; D gene: NA
CDR3 protein: CASRTSSGSFTDTQYF; CDR3 DNA: TGTGCCAGCAGGACCTCTAGCGGGTCTTTCACAGATACGCAGTATTTT; clone size: many; V gene: TRBV12-3/TRBV12-4; J gene: TRBJ2-3; D gene: TRBD2
CDR3 protein: CASSLAARGTGELFF; CDR3 DNA: TGTGCCAGCAGCTTAGCCGCCAGGGGCACCGGGGAGCTGTTTTTT; clone size: many; V gene: TRBV7-2; J gene: TRBJ2-2; D gene: NA
CDR3 protein: CASSVGRGAQETQYF; CDR3 DNA: TGTGCCAGCAGCGTAGGTCGGGGGGCCCAAGAGACCCAGTACTTC; clone size: NA; V gene: TRBV9; J gene: TRBJ2-5; D gene: NA
CDR3 protein: CASSLTVPGYEQFF; CDR3 DNA: TGTGCCAGCAGCTTGACCGTTCCGGGGTATGAGCAGTTCTTC; clone size: few; V gene: TRBV5-5; J gene: TRBJ2-1; D gene: NA
CDR3 protein: CASSFGATVSYEQYF; CDR3 DNA: TGTGCCAGCAGTTTTGGGGCCACAGTCTCCTACGAGCAGTACTTC; clone size: many; V gene: TRBV12-3/TRBV12-4; J gene: TRBJ2-7; D gene: NA
CDR3 protein: CASTQLAGAAFRTDTQYF; CDR3 DNA: TGCGCCAGCACCCAGCTAGCGGGGGCCGCCTTCCGCACAGATACGCAGTATTTT; clone size: NA; V gene: TRBV5-1; J gene: TRBJ2-3; D gene: TRBD2
CDR3 protein: CSAPGRGNTEAFF; CDR3 DNA: TGCAGTGCCCCGGGACGGGGGAACACTGAAGCTTTCTTT; clone size: many; V gene: TRBV20-1; J gene: TRBJ1-1; D gene: NA
CDR3 protein: CASSLSSLILTEAFF; CDR3 DNA: TGTGCCAGCAGCTTATCCTCCCTGATTCTAACTGAAGCTTTCTTT; clone size: many; V gene: TRBV7-9; J gene: TRBJ1-1; D gene: NA
CDR3 protein: CASRTSGYTQYF; CDR3 DNA: TGTGCCAGCAGGACTAGCGGGTATACGCAGTATTTT; clone size: NA; V gene: TRBV27; J gene: TRBJ2-3; D gene: TRBD2
CDR3 protein: CASSASTGASEAFF; CDR3 DNA: TGTGCCAGCAGCGCCTCGACAGGGGCGAGCGAAGCTTTCTTT; clone size: few; V gene: TRBV7-3; J gene: TRBJ1-1; D gene: TRBD1
CDR3 protein: CASSLVSRRTEAFF; CDR3 DNA: TGTGCCAGCAGCTTGGTATCGAGGCGGACTGAAGCTTTCTTT; clone size: many; V gene: TRBV5-4; J gene: TRBJ1-1; D gene: NA
CDR3 protein: CASRPVARGSSNTGELFF; CDR3 DNA: TGTGCCAGCAGACCTGTCGCGAGGGGCAGCTCGAACACCGGGGAGCTGTTTTTT; clone size: few; V gene: TRBV11-2; J gene: TRBJ2-2; D gene: NA
CDR3 protein: CSAPPATSGGTTQETQYF; CDR3 DNA: TGCAGTGCCCCGCCCGCAACTAGCGGGGGAACAACACAAGAGACCCAGTACTTC; clone size: few; V gene: TRBV20-1; J gene: TRBJ2-5; D gene: TRBD2
CDR3 protein: CASSLGQGPSGYTF; CDR3 DNA: TGTGCCAGCAGCTTAGGACAGGGGCCCAGTGGCTACACCTTC; clone size: many; V gene: TRBV7-2; J gene: TRBJ1-2; D gene: TRBD1
CDR3 protein: CASSFQSGNYGYTF; CDR3 DNA: TGTGCCAGCAGTTTTCAAAGCGGTAACTATGGCTACACCTTC; clone size: many; V gene: TRBV28; J gene: TRBJ1-2; D gene: NA
CDR3 protein: CASNQVTGELFF; CDR3 DNA: TGTGCCAGCAATCAGGTCACCGGGGAGCTGTTTTTT; clone size: NA; V gene: TRBV7-2; J gene: TRBJ2-2; D gene: NA
CDR3 protein: CASREAPSRNIQYF; CDR3 DNA: TGTGCCAGCAGGGAGGCCCCTTCCAGGAACATTCAGTACTTC; clone size: NA; V gene: TRBV7-2; J gene: TRBJ2-4; D gene: NA
CDR3 protein: CASSLFAREGTQYF; CDR3 DNA: TGTGCCAGCAGCTTATTTGCCCGAGAGGGAACGCAGTATTTT; clone size: NA; V gene: TRBV7-2; J gene: TRBJ2-3; D gene: NA
CDR3 protein: CASGPSPPTGGHGYTF; CDR3 DNA: TGCGCCAGCGGCCCCTCCCCCCCGACAGGGGGCCATGGCTACACCTTC; clone size: NA; V gene: TRBV5-1; J gene: TRBJ1-2; D gene: TRBD1
CDR3 protein: CASISGGAQNSYNEQFF; CDR3 DNA: TGTGCCAGCATCTCGGGGGGGGCCCAAAACTCCTACAATGAGCAGTTCTTC; clone size: NA; V gene: TRBV6-1; J gene: TRBJ2-1; D gene: TRBD2
CDR3 protein: CASSAYRGREETQYF; CDR3 DNA: TGTGCCAGCAGTGCTTACAGGGGGCGCGAGGAGACCCAGTACTTC; clone size: NA; V gene: TRBV27; J gene: TRBJ2-5; D gene: TRBD1
CDR3 protein: CAISPVGSSGANVLTF; CDR3 DNA: TGTGCCATCTCCCCTGTCGGAAGCTCTGGGGCCAACGTCCTGACTTTC; clone size: NA; V gene: TRBV10-3; J gene: TRBJ2-6; D gene: NA